This TCR beta chain is from a study of T cell responses to AZD1222 COVID-19 vaccine. V lost 4 bases to trimming and J lost 4 bases; unmatched junction nucleotides: 5. This CDR3 is built from 15 residues. The germline V gene encodes CDR1 LGHDT and CDR2 YNNKEL (reference sequence). Regarding the study as a whole: Repertoire sampling happened only post peak T cell response.

This clone was found a few times. Its specificity is unknown. Other DNA sequences from this sample encode an identical CDR3 as well. The method was immunoSEQ multiplex PCR; TCRdb's version includes in-frame clones alone and lacks a portion of them. The sample consists of more than 150,000 clones, around nine tenths of them appearing once. The rearrangement links TRBV3-1 (or the pseudogene TRBV3-2) to TRBJ2-7; the match to TRBD2 covers 12 bases. Sample: peripheral blood, taken 28 days after the second AZD1222 dose. This TCR came from an adult who received the AZD1222 COVID-19 vaccine. The CDR3 spells CASSPTSGRRYEQYF. The CDR3, as DNA: TGTGCCAGCAGCCCAACTAGCGGGAGGAGGTACGAGCAGTACTTC.